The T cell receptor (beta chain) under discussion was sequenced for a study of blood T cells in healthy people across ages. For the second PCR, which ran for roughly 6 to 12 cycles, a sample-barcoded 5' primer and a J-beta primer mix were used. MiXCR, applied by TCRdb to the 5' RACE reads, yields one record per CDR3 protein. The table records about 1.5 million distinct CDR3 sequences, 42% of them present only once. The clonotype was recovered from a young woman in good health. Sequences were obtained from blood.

CDR3 region: CASSLKTGGSTDTQYF. The CDR3 nucleotides read TGTGCCAGCAGTTTAAAAACAGGGGGGAGCACAGATACGCAGTATTTT. The chain links TRBV12-3 or TRBV12-4 to TRBJ2-3, with 8 bases matching TRBD1. This CDR3 contains 16 residues. With V trimmed by 2 bases and J by 0 bases, 4 bases remained unmatched.